These 20 T cell receptor beta chains came from one sample sequenced in a study of T cell repertoires in cytomegalovirus infection. Their cognate antigens are unknown. TCRdb reprocessed the reads with MiXCR, giving one entry per CDR3 protein. The sample holds 300,000 to 400,000 distinct CDR3 sequences, about 29% seen once. Here the sequenced sample was cultured PBMCs, taken from culture after CMV antigen stimulation. All receptors derive from a human donor in good health (CMV status not recorded). Some clones in this sample may be carry-over from other donors' samples.

The gene calls are TRBV27 and TRBJ2-7, with 10 bases matching TRBD2. CDR3 length equals 17 residues. Per germline, CDR1 MNHEY and CDR2 SMNVEV (reference sequence). V lost 5 bases and J lost 4; bases outside the gene matches: 14. The CDR3 region is CASSGYTGLATYYEQYF. CDR3 DNA sequence: TGTGCCAGCAGTGGATACACGGGACTAGCGACCTATTACGAGCAGTACTTC.

The chain is built from TRBV7-9 and TRBJ1-2, with D possibly TRBD1 on 6 matching bases. This CDR3 contains 14 residues. The germline V gene has CDR1 SEHNR and CDR2 FQNEAQ (reference sequence). The V end was cut by 5 bases, the J end by 5 bases, with 15 bases between. The CDR3 bases are TGTGCCAGCAGCCGCCAGGACAGACCTTATGGCTACACCTTC. It codes for CASSRQDRPYGYTF.

This chain connects TRBV7-8 to TRBJ2-7; D is ambiguous. From germline, CDR1 is SGHVS and CDR2 FQNEAQ. Trimming removed 5 bases at V and 3 bases at J, with 20 bases between. The CDR3 runs to 16 residues. In DNA form, the CDR3 reads TGTGCCAGCAGCCCAGGAACGGTCAGGATCTACTACGAGCAGTACTTC. It translates to CASSPGTVRIYYEQYF.

This clonotype was detected only a few times. This chain links TRBV28 with TRBJ1-5; 7 bases are a match to TRBD1. The V and J ends lost 8 bases and 5 bases, in that order; junction bases with no gene match: 6. Germline-derived CDR1 and CDR2 are MDHEN and SYDVKM. The CDR3 covers 13 residues. Here the CDR3 DNA reads TGTGCCAGCCTGACAGGGTGGGATCAGCCCCAGCATTTT. Protein sequence: CASLTGWDQPQHF. Looking up the rest from reference TRBV28 and TRBJ1-5 gives the full variable domain: DVKVTQSSRYLVKRTGEKVFLECVQDMDHENMFWYRQDPGLGLRLIYFSYDVKMKEKGDIPEGYSVSREKKERFSLILESASTNQTSMYLCASLTGWDQPQHFGDGTRLSIL.

This clonotype occurred a few times. This chain joins TRBV27 and TRBJ1-2, with 12 bases identical to TRBD1. The CDR3 totals 16 residues. Germline V gene data show CDR1 as MNHEY and CDR2 as SMNVEV (reference sequence). Trimming took 6 bases from V and 5 from J; bases not matched to a gene: 10. CDR3 coding DNA: TGTGCCAGCAGCCTCGGGACAGGGGGCACGGGGTATGGCTACACCTTC. Its translation: CASSLGTGGTGYGYTF.

Only a few counts were recorded for this clonotype. The chain uses TRBV14 and TRBJ1-2; TRBD1 might be the D (5 bases). The CDR3 sequence is 17 residues long. V was shortened by 6 bases and J by 4 bases, with 24 bases between the two germline ends. CDR1 and CDR2 (germline): SGHDN, FVKESK. For the CDR3, the DNA is TGTGCCAGCAGGCCCAAGGAGCAGGGCCCTAATGTCTATGGCTACACCTTC. It encodes CASRPKEQGPNVYGYTF.

The rearrangement links TRBV20-1 to TRBJ1-2; 10 bases agree with TRBD1. The trim removed 1 base at V and 0 bases at J, leaving 8 bases unmatched. Germline V gene lookup returns CDR1 DFQATT and CDR2 SNEGSKA (reference sequence). The CDR3 runs to 17 residues. Here the CDR3 DNA reads TGCAGTGCTAGAGCTTCCGAAGGACAGGGGGCTAACTATGGCTACACCTTC. Amino acid sequence: CSARASEGQGANYGYTF.

V usage is TRBV6-4 and J usage is TRBJ1-5; D gene ambiguous. The CDR3 runs 13 residues. CDR1 MRHNA and CDR2 SNTAGT come from the germline V gene. V lost 4 bases and J lost 4, with 8 bases in between. The DNA for the CDR3 is TGTGCCAGCAGTGTAGGGCAGAATCAGCCCCAGCATTTT. Translating gives CASSVGQNQPQHF.

CDR3: CASSPWDQKRRNTIYF. CDR3 DNA: TGTGCCAGCAGCCCATGGGACCAGAAGCGAAGAAACACCATATATTTT. The chain has TRBV11-2 and TRBJ1-3; maybe TRBD1 (5 bases). CDR1 is SGHAT and CDR2 is FQNNGV in the germline V gene. There are 16 residues in the CDR3. V was cut by 5 bases and J by 5 bases, with 19 bases left in between.

Only a few counts were recorded for this clonotype. J is TRBJ2-2 and V is TRBV7-6; D remains ambiguous. V lost 1 base to trimming and J lost 4 bases, with 4 bases between them. The CDR3 sequence is 13 residues long. The germline gives CDR1 SGHVS, CDR2 FNYEAQ. In DNA, the CDR3 is TGTGCCAGCAGCTTAGAGTCCACCGGGGAGCTGTTTTTT. This translates into CASSLESTGELFF.

The V call is TRBV11-1, the J call TRBJ2-1, with 7 bases aligning to TRBD2. The CDR3 sequence is 20 residues long. The V and J ends lost 3 bases and 0 bases, in that order; junction bases with no gene match: 17. Germline V gene lookup returns CDR1 SGHAT and CDR2 FQDESV (reference sequence). The CDR3 coding sequence is TGTGCCAGCAGCTTGCAGTGGGGTATACTAGCGCCCAGCTCCTACAATGAGCAGTTCTTC. It is translated as CASSLQWGILAPSSYNEQFF.

The chain links TRBV25-1 to TRBJ1-2; tentatively, D is TRBD1 (5 bases). CDR3 length: 15 residues. Germline lookup yields CDR1 MGHDK and CDR2 SYGVNS. The germline V and J ends were trimmed by 6 bases and 4 bases, with 18 bases remaining between them. The CDR3 region has the DNA TGTGCCAGCAGGCCCTCGATGGGCGGGGGCTATGGCTACACCTTC. Protein product: CASRPSMGGGYGYTF.

In the case of this clonotype: At one end, the junction sequence differs from germline, possibly due to a read error. The chain recombines TRBV7-7 with TRBJ2-7, with 10 bases identical to TRBD1. Per the germline V gene, CDR1 is SSHAT and CDR2 is FNYEAQ (reference sequence). The CDR3 runs to 13 residues. The CDR3 region has the DNA TGTGCTAGCAGCCTTGACAGGGGGCAAGAGCAGTACTTC. This encodes CASSLDRGQEQYF.

This chain connects TRBV6-5 to TRBJ1-5, with 7 bases that match TRBD1. Germline assignment: CDR1 MNHEY and CDR2 SVGAGI. The ends lost 6 bases at V and 6 bases at J; junction bases unmatched: 11. The CDR3 totals 15 residues. The CDR3 DNA sequence: TGTGCCAGCAGAAGACAGGGTATCATGGGTCAGCCCCAGCATTTT. Its protein is CASRRQGIMGQPQHF.

This clonotype was detected only a few times. The gene calls are TRBV15 and TRBJ1-5, with D hard to call. The CDR3 spans 14 residues. Germline assignment: CDR1 LNHNV and CDR2 YYDKDF (reference sequence). Trimming cost V 0 bases and J 7 bases, with 10 bases left between them. DNA of the CDR3: TGTGCCACCAGCAGAGAAATCGGTGAGCAGCCCCAGCATTTT. As protein: CATSREIGEQPQHF.

This clonotype has ten or more counts. This chain links TRBV19 with TRBJ1-1; TRBD1 matches at 8 bases. Germline V gene data show CDR1 as LNHDA and CDR2 as SQIVND (reference sequence). The CDR3 runs 16 residues. The V gene end was trimmed by 6 bases and the J gene end by 1 base; junction bases not matched to a gene: 10. CDR3 coding DNA: TGTGCCAGTAGGTCAGGGGGCGCGGCTGGGAACACTGAAGCTTTCTTT. This gives the protein CASRSGGAAGNTEAFF.

V gene TRBV10-3 combines with J gene TRBJ1-2; D gene ambiguous. The length of the CDR3 is 14 residues. V was shortened by 4 bases and J by 4 bases, with 13 bases between the two germline ends. Germline V gene sequence: CDR1 ENHRY, CDR2 SYGVKD. The CDR3 protein is CAISGVGRVYGYTF. The CDR3 DNA sequence: TGTGCCATCAGTGGAGTAGGGCGGGTCTATGGCTACACCTTC.

This sequence joins TRBV20-1 and TRBJ2-2; 11 bases align to TRBD2. Germline lookup yields CDR1 DFQATT and CDR2 SNEGSKA (reference sequence). The length of the CDR3 is 15 residues. Trimming took 3 bases from V and 8 from J; bases not matched to a gene: 8. In DNA, the CDR3 is TGCAGTGCTAGCCGGCTAGCGGGAGGCCTAGGGGAGCTGTTTTTT. This codes for CSASRLAGGLGELFF.

The rearrangement links TRBV5-1 to TRBJ2-7, with D perhaps being TRBD1 or TRBD2 (5 bases each). CDR1 is SGHRS, CDR2 YFSETQ, per germline. The CDR3 contains 14 residues. Trimming took 2 bases from V and 9 from J, leaving 18 bases between them. The CDR3 is CASSFGTETTRQYF. The CDR3 DNA reads as TGCGCCAGCAGCTTTGGGACGGAGACTACGAGGCAGTACTTC.

This clonotype has a handful of counts. The chain recombines TRBV12-3 or TRBV12-4 with TRBJ2-3; D not resolved. The CDR3 is 15 amino acids. Trimming removed 6 bases from V and 6 bases from J, with 19 bases in between. The CDR3 sequence: CASSPVTTLRDTQYF. The CDR3, as DNA: TGTGCCAGCAGCCCGGTCACGACCCTTCGGGATACGCAGTATTTT.